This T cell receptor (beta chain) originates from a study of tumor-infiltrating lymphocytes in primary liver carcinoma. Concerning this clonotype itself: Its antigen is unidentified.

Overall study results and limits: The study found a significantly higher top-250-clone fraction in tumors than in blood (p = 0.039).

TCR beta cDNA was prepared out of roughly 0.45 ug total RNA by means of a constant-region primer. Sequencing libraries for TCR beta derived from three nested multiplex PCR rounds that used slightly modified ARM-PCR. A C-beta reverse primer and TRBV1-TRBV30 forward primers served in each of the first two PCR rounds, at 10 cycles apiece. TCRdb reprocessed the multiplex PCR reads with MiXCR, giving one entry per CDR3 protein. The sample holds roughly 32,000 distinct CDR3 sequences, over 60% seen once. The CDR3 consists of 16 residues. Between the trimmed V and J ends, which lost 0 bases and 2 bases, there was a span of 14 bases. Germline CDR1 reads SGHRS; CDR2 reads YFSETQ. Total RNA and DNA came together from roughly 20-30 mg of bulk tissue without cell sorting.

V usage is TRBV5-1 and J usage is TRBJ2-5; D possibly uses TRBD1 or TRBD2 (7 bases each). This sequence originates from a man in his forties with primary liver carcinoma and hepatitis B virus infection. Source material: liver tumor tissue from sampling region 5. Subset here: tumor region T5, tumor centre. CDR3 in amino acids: CASSLARGGIQETQYF. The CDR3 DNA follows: TGCGCCAGCAGCTTGGCCAGGGGGGGGATTCAAGAGACCCAGTACTTC.